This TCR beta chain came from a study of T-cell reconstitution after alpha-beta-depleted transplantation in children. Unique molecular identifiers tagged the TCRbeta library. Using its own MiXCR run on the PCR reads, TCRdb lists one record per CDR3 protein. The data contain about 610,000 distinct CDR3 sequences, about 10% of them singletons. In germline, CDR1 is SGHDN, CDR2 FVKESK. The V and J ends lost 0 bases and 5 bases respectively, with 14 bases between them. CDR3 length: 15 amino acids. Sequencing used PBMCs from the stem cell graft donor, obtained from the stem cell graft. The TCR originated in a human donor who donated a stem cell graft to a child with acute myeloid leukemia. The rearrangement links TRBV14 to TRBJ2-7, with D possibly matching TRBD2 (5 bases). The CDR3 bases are TGTGCCAGCAGCCAAGACTCGATGCGGGCGAACGAGCAGTACTTC. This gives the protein CASSQDSMRANEQYF.